Listed below are T cell receptor beta chains from one sample, sequenced in a study of cytomegalovirus exposure and HLA in healthy donors. Assay used: immunoSEQ multiplex PCR; TCRdb lists only in-frame clones, some missing. The data show under 150,000 clones, over 65% seen once. Sequencing was done on a sample of PBMCs. These receptors came from a male donor in good health and CMV-seronegative. Both conserved end residues are part of each CDR3.

cdr3_length j_call v_call cdr3_aa
14 TRBJ2-7 TRBV11-2 CASSLVATRDEQYF
14 TRBJ2-3 TRBV28 CASQSGGTADTQYF
14 TRBJ2-7 TRBV7-9 CASSPIMGQGGCDF
13 TRBJ2-7 TRBV5-1 CASSLGQGNGQYF
14 TRBJ1-4 TRBV6-1 CASSRDRGTEKLFF
15 TRBJ2-3 TRBV19 CASSTGGRGTDTQYF
19 TRBJ2-7 TRBV28 CASSSPTSGRTTLYYEQYF
16 TRBJ2-7 TRBV10-1 CASSERPGAGVYEQYF
15 TRBJ2-7 TRBV4-3 CASSQDMASGREQYF
18 TRBJ2-3 TRBV11-2 CASSGGELAGGPTDTQYF
15 TRBJ1-2 TRBV9 CASSEGTAPFYGYTF
16 TRBJ2-1 TRBV27 CASSLLAGGGGGEQFF
12 TRBJ2-1 TRBV5-4 CASSGDQNEQFF
12 TRBJ2-3 TRBV29-1 CSVEEKRDTQYF
15 TRBJ2-4 TRBV9 CASSGRGTKGNIQYF
14 TRBJ1-5 TRBV9 CASSVEGRSQPQHF
15 TRBJ2-1 TRBV29-1 CSVVRLSGAYNEQFF
13 TRBJ1-5 TRBV7-2 CASSRESNQPQHF
14 TRBJ2-1 TRBV12-2 CASRLDRVNNEQFF
15 TRBJ1-4 TRBV19 CASSPGEATNEKLFF
14 TRBJ2-1 TRBV19 CASSMGQNYNEQFF
11 TRBJ2-7 TRBV13 CASSRSYEQYF
14 TRBJ2-5 TRBV28 CASRKPGGRETQYF
15 TRBJ1-1 TRBV28 CASSSGTGGGTEAFF
12 TRBJ2-5 TRBV29-1 CSVESNQETQYF
17 TRBJ2-5 TRBV9 CASSVGASGSIQETQYF
14 NA TRBV29-1 CSVEDGDSTYEQYF
15 TRBJ2-7 TRBV6-5 CASSAPDSGTYEQYF